What follows is one T cell receptor beta chain and its context. Its antigen is still unknown. Within one base of it there is no much larger clone, and no base qualities were kept. The CDR3 regions of human TCRbeta chains were analyzed by immunosequencing. The paper's processing steps were these. Repertoire TCRs were matched against a reference library of SARS-CoV-2-specific TCRs generated with the MIRA antigen-specificity platform. Breadth was defined as the fraction of unique TCRs that were SARS-CoV-2-associated. Depth was defined as the fraction of total T cells that were SARS-CoV-2-associated. Each spike-specific TCR was assigned to its reactive spike region and to a CD4 or CD8 class using the MIRA data. Log10-transformed breadth and depth values were compared by one-way ANOVA with Sidak's multiple comparisons tests. TCRdb holds this immuneACCESS table with in-frame rearrangements only. Some clones are missing; in checked studies, unresolved V genes explain under half, and the rest has no known cause. V and J calls and clone size are those listed in that table; D and trimming were worked out from the DNA. The sample table lists 120,000 to 150,000 clones, about 92% of them with a count of one. Roughly 1.7% of the sample is in the top ten clones.

The data stem from a study of T cell responses to AZD1222 COVID-19 vaccine (dated by TCRdb to about 2021). Notes on the research overall: A total of approximately 250 trial participants underwent TCR sequencing, of whom about 210 had received two doses of AZD1222 and about 26 had received two doses of the MenACWY control vaccine. Trial participants were enrolled by age into 18-55, 56-69 and 70-plus year subgroups, with 148, 28 and 57 TCR-sequenced participants respectively.

Trimming takes 6 bases from V and 8 bases from J, and the germline ends sit 19 bases apart. The CDR3, from cysteine to phenylalanine, totals 15 residues. Of all the DNA, just the CDR3 is kept, 45 bases in frame from base 1. For CDR1 and CDR2, the germline V gene lists KGHSH and LQKENI. What the time point label conveys for this sample: about 28 days (+/-7) after the second vaccine dose. AZD1222 recipients given second doses at about 4 weeks or at about 12 weeks were pooled, since spike-specific TCR depth and breadth were not found to differ between the two schedules. The vaccinee samples were drawn from two UK trials, COV001 and COV002, one of which was a single-blind randomized controlled phase 2/3 trial testing AZD1222 (ChAdOx1 nCoV-19) in healthy adults. Trial participant PBMC samples were collected at day 0 and day 28 after the second dose for TCRbeta chain sequencing. Results the study describes overall, beyond this receptor: Vaccine-associated CD4 TCRs spanned the whole spike protein, with dominant responses in regions 160-218 and 743-854. Spike-specific TCR breadth and depth rose significantly after two AZD1222 doses compared with day 0 and with MenACWY recipients. Because no samples from the day 14 peak response were available, repertoires could be characterized only after the peak T cell response. Nearly half of unique spike-specific TCRs reportedly recognized epitopes outside regions mutated in the B.1.351 and B.1.1.7 variants. In the small 56-69-year group, the increase in depth fell short of significance, most likely because of low power. Conclusions about previously exposed vaccinees are limited, since just a handful of AZD1222 recipients were seropositive for SARS-CoV-2 at baseline. Most participants were white British and females outnumbered males, and the authors suggested that clonal diversity may have been underestimated.

Sequencing was performed on peripheral blood, taken 28 days after the second AZD1222 dose. The chain is made from TRBV18 and TRBJ1-4, with no confident D gene call. The TCR sequence derives from an adult who received the AZD1222 COVID-19 vaccine. The DNA sequence is TGTGCCAGCTCGCTCCTCATGGGCGAAGGAGAAAAACTGTTTTTT. Its product reads: CASSLLMGEGEKLFF.